This is a list of T cell receptor beta chains from one sample in a study of identical twins. MiXCR, applied by TCRdb to the 5' RACE reads, yields one record per CDR3 protein. In the table there are some 1,600,000 distinct CDR3 sequences, about 31% of which are singletons. Sequencing used cord blood. The source is a newborn girl in good health. Each CDR3 is given with its conserved first and last residue. D genes are given only for firm matches. The listing skips clone size in some rows; elsewhere it reads once, few, many or a size class.

D gene: .; J gene: TRBJ2-7; clone size: .; V gene: TRBV5-5; CDR3 protein: CASSRQTFYEQYF; CDR3 DNA: TGTGCCAGCTCAAGACAGACCTTCTACGAGCAGTACTTC
D gene: .; J gene: TRBJ2-4; clone size: .; V gene: TRBV24-1; CDR3 protein: CATSEKMLAKNIQYF; CDR3 DNA: TGTGCCACCAGTGAAAAAATGCTAGCCAAAAACATTCAGTACTTC
D gene: .; J gene: TRBJ1-5; clone size: .; V gene: TRBV27; CDR3 protein: CASSSGQHGPQHF; CDR3 DNA: TGTGCCAGCAGTTCGGGACAACATGGGCCCCAGCATTTT
D gene: TRBD1; J gene: TRBJ2-5; clone size: .; V gene: TRBV20-1; CDR3 protein: CSHLSWTGEETQYF; CDR3 DNA: TGCAGTCATCTAAGTTGGACAGGAGAAGAGACCCAGTACTTC
D gene: .; J gene: TRBJ2-1; clone size: .; V gene: TRBV20-1; CDR3 protein: CSANGDARHEVDEQFF; CDR3 DNA: TGCAGTGCCAACGGGGACGCCCGGCATGAAGTTGATGAGCAGTTCTTC
D gene: TRBD2; J gene: TRBJ2-7; clone size: .; V gene: TRBV10-3; CDR3 protein: CAISGLAGGAYEQYF; CDR3 DNA: TGTGCCATCAGTGGGTTAGCGGGGGGCGCCTACGAGCAGTACTTC
D gene: TRBD1; J gene: TRBJ1-2; clone size: .; V gene: TRBV20-1; CDR3 protein: CSARAGTGPQGGYTF; CDR3 DNA: TGCAGTGCTAGGGCCGGGACAGGCCCCCAAGGGGGCTACACCTTC
D gene: TRBD1; J gene: TRBJ2-5; clone size: few; V gene: TRBV12-3/TRBV12-4; CDR3 protein: CASSRGQGKETQYF; CDR3 DNA: TGTGCCAGCAGTCGGGGACAGGGAAAAGAGACCCAGTACTTC
D gene: .; J gene: TRBJ2-4; clone size: .; V gene: TRBV5-1; CDR3 protein: CASSSQAGAYERYF; CDR3 DNA: TGCGCCAGCAGCTCACAGGCGGGCGCCTACGAGCGGTACTTC
D gene: TRBD2; J gene: TRBJ2-7; clone size: .; V gene: TRBV6-5; CDR3 protein: CASSYWIPREGYEQYF; CDR3 DNA: TGTGCCAGCAGTTACTGGATACCGCGGGAGGGATACGAGCAGTACTTC
D gene: .; J gene: TRBJ1-2; clone size: .; V gene: TRBV2; CDR3 protein: CASEWGMSGDGYTF; CDR3 DNA: TGTGCCAGTGAATGGGGAATGTCAGGGGATGGCTACACCTTC
D gene: .; J gene: TRBJ2-7; clone size: few; V gene: TRBV29-1; CDR3 protein: CSVRGGGESYEQYF; CDR3 DNA: TGCAGCGTGAGAGGGGGGGGCGAATCCTACGAGCAGTACTTC
D gene: TRBD2; J gene: TRBJ2-1; clone size: few; V gene: TRBV20-1; CDR3 protein: CSANYLSGGSYNEQFF; CDR3 DNA: TGCAGTGCCAATTACCTTAGCGGGGGGTCCTACAATGAGCAGTTCTTC
D gene: .; J gene: TRBJ2-7; clone size: .; V gene: TRBV11-2; CDR3 protein: CASSYTRRWPYNEQYF; CDR3 DNA: TGTGCCAGCAGCTACACTCGTCGGTGGCCATACAATGAGCAGTACTTC
D gene: TRBD2; J gene: TRBJ2-3; clone size: .; V gene: TRBV5-1; CDR3 protein: CASSLMASGSTDTQYF; CDR3 DNA: TGCGCCAGCAGCTTGATGGCTAGCGGATCCACAGATACGCAGTATTTT
D gene: .; J gene: TRBJ2-7; clone size: .; V gene: TRBV20-1; CDR3 protein: CSARDRRGISSYEQYF; CDR3 DNA: TGCAGTGCTAGAGATCGGCGCGGTATATCCTCCTACGAGCAGTACTTC
D gene: .; J gene: TRBJ2-5; clone size: few; V gene: TRBV15; CDR3 protein: CATSSGIGAQETQYF; CDR3 DNA: TGTGCCACCAGCAGTGGCATAGGGGCACAAGAGACCCAGTACTTC
D gene: .; J gene: TRBJ2-4; clone size: few; V gene: TRBV20-1; CDR3 protein: CSARDPRGKNIQYF; CDR3 DNA: TGCAGTGCTAGAGATCCCCGGGGGAAAAACATTCAGTACTTC
D gene: TRBD2; J gene: TRBJ2-7; clone size: few; V gene: TRBV15; CDR3 protein: CATSRVWTRLASTYEQYF; CDR3 DNA: TGTGCCACCAGCAGGGTCTGGACTAGGCTAGCGAGTACCTACGAGCAGTACTTC
D gene: .; J gene: TRBJ2-1; clone size: few; V gene: TRBV14; CDR3 protein: CASSPLGGSRTLEQFF; CDR3 DNA: TGTGCCAGCAGCCCTCTCGGAGGGAGCCGTACCCTTGAGCAGTTCTTC
D gene: .; J gene: TRBJ1-5; clone size: few; V gene: TRBV20-1; CDR3 protein: CSARRVGNQPQHF; CDR3 DNA: TGCAGTGCTCGCCGTGTAGGGAATCAGCCCCAGCATTTT
D gene: .; J gene: TRBJ2-3; clone size: many; V gene: TRBV12-3/TRBV12-4; CDR3 protein: CASSRGHTDTQYF; CDR3 DNA: TGTGCCAGCAGTAGAGGCCACACAGATACGCAGTATTTT
D gene: .; J gene: TRBJ2-5; clone size: many; V gene: TRBV4-1; CDR3 protein: CASSQDTTRQETQYF; CDR3 DNA: TGCGCCAGCAGCCAAGATACCACACGACAAGAGACCCAGTACTTC
D gene: .; J gene: TRBJ1-1; clone size: .; V gene: TRBV15; CDR3 protein: CATSSGTAEAFF; CDR3 DNA: TGTGCCACCAGCTCCGGGACCGCTGAAGCTTTCTTT
D gene: .; J gene: TRBJ1-6; clone size: .; V gene: TRBV4-2; CDR3 protein: CASSQDRAENSPLHF; CDR3 DNA: TGTGCCAGCAGCCAAGATCGGGCAGAGAATTCACCCCTCCACTTT
D gene: .; J gene: TRBJ2-3; clone size: .; V gene: TRBV20-1; CDR3 protein: CSARDRQLVGTDAQYF; CDR3 DNA: TGCAGTGCTAGAGATCGTCAACTAGTCGGCACAGATGCGCAGTATTTT
D gene: .; J gene: TRBJ2-2; clone size: .; V gene: TRBV5-1; CDR3 protein: CASTPRVGTTGELFF; CDR3 DNA: TGCGCCAGCACACCCAGGGTCGGAACCACCGGGGAGCTGTTTTTT
D gene: .; J gene: TRBJ2-5; clone size: .; V gene: TRBV20-1; CDR3 protein: CSARERGRYGQYF; CDR3 DNA: TGCAGTGCTAGAGAAAGGGGCCGCTACGGGCAGTACTTC
D gene: .; J gene: TRBJ2-5; clone size: .; V gene: TRBV29-1; CDR3 protein: CSAWAAETQYF; CDR3 DNA: TGCAGCGCCTGGGCCGCGGAGACCCAGTACTTC
D gene: .; J gene: TRBJ1-2; clone size: few; V gene: TRBV12-3/TRBV12-4; CDR3 protein: CASSRLTNYGYTF; CDR3 DNA: TGTGCCAGCAGCCGTCTTACAAACTATGGCTACACCTTC
D gene: TRBD2; J gene: TRBJ2-3; clone size: .; V gene: TRBV3-1; CDR3 protein: CASSQGLIRRGDTDTQYF; CDR3 DNA: TGTGCCAGCAGCCAAGGGTTAATCCGGCGGGGGGACACAGATACGCAGTATTTT
D gene: TRBD1; J gene: TRBJ2-7; clone size: few; V gene: TRBV28; CDR3 protein: CASSLLPGTGQAYEQYF; CDR3 DNA: TGTGCCAGCAGTTTACTCCCCGGGACAGGGCAGGCGTACGAGCAGTACTTC
D gene: .; J gene: TRBJ1-1; clone size: .; V gene: TRBV10-3; CDR3 protein: CAIGRTGPNTEAFF; CDR3 DNA: TGTGCCATCGGACGAACCGGACCCAACACTGAAGCTTTCTTT
D gene: TRBD1; J gene: TRBJ2-5; clone size: .; V gene: TRBV7-9; CDR3 protein: CASSSWTGRETQYF; CDR3 DNA: TGTGCCAGCAGCTCCTGGACAGGGAGAGAGACCCAGTACTTC
D gene: TRBD1; J gene: TRBJ1-6; clone size: few; V gene: TRBV27; CDR3 protein: CASSLQGALNSPLHF; CDR3 DNA: TGTGCCAGCAGTTTACAGGGGGCGCTTAATTCACCCCTCCACTTT
D gene: .; J gene: TRBJ1-2; clone size: few; V gene: TRBV20-1; CDR3 protein: CSASSSRGYYGYTF; CDR3 DNA: TGCAGTGCTAGCAGCTCCAGGGGATACTATGGCTACACCTTC
D gene: .; J gene: TRBJ1-2; clone size: .; V gene: TRBV3-1; CDR3 protein: CASSFTSYGYTF; CDR3 DNA: TGTGCCAGCAGCTTTACCTCGTATGGCTACACCTTC
D gene: .; J gene: TRBJ2-5; clone size: .; V gene: TRBV4-2; CDR3 protein: CASSQDRLYERYF; CDR3 DNA: TGTGCCAGCAGCCAAGATAGGCTCTACGAGCGGTACTTC
D gene: .; J gene: TRBJ2-7; clone size: .; V gene: TRBV10-3; CDR3 protein: CAISLTLYEQYF; CDR3 DNA: TGTGCCATCAGCCTGACTCTTTACGAGCAGTACTTC
D gene: .; J gene: TRBJ2-1; clone size: .; V gene: TRBV20-1; CDR3 protein: CSASPFYNEQFF; CDR3 DNA: TGCAGTGCTAGTCCTTTCTACAATGAGCAGTTCTTC
D gene: .; J gene: TRBJ1-4; clone size: few; V gene: TRBV20-1; CDR3 protein: CSARSRADEKLFF; CDR3 DNA: TGCAGTGCTAGGTCAAGGGCCGATGAAAAACTGTTTTTT
D gene: TRBD2; J gene: TRBJ2-1; clone size: .; V gene: TRBV5-1; CDR3 protein: CASCLVASGYNEQFF; CDR3 DNA: TGCGCCAGCTGCTTGGTCGCTAGCGGCTACAATGAGCAGTTCTTC
D gene: .; J gene: TRBJ2-3; clone size: few; V gene: TRBV5-1; CDR3 protein: CASSPSRGSMGDTQYF; CDR3 DNA: TGCGCCAGCAGCCCGAGCCGAGGGAGTATGGGAGATACGCAGTATTTT
D gene: .; J gene: TRBJ1-4; clone size: many; V gene: TRBV5-1; CDR3 protein: CASSLSRDEKLFF; CDR3 DNA: TGCGCCAGCAGCTTGTCTAGGGATGAAAAACTGTTTTTT
D gene: .; J gene: TRBJ2-3; clone size: .; V gene: TRBV20-1; CDR3 protein: CSARDFRAAHTSTDTQYF; CDR3 DNA: TGCAGTGCTAGAGATTTTCGGGCAGCCCACACTAGCACAGATACGCAGTATTTT
D gene: .; J gene: TRBJ2-7; clone size: many; V gene: TRBV2; CDR3 protein: CASSPFYEQYF; CDR3 DNA: TGTGCCAGCAGCCCATTCTACGAGCAGTACTTC
D gene: .; J gene: TRBJ1-2; clone size: .; V gene: TRBV4-2; CDR3 protein: CASSQNRAYGYTF; CDR3 DNA: TGTGCCAGCAGCCAAAACAGAGCCTATGGCTACACCTTC
D gene: TRBD2; J gene: TRBJ2-3; clone size: .; V gene: TRBV5-1; CDR3 protein: CASSPPGLAGPTDTQYF; CDR3 DNA: TGCGCCAGCAGCCCTCCGGGACTAGCGGGTCCTACAGATACGCAGTATTTT
D gene: .; J gene: TRBJ1-2; clone size: few; V gene: TRBV27; CDR3 protein: CASSLGGLSGYTF; CDR3 DNA: TGTGCCAGCAGTTTAGGGGGGCTGAGTGGCTACACCTTC
D gene: .; J gene: TRBJ2-3; clone size: .; V gene: TRBV6-5; CDR3 protein: CATRRTEGTDTQYF; CDR3 DNA: TGTGCCACCCGCAGGACAGAGGGAACAGATACGCAGTATTTT
D gene: .; J gene: TRBJ1-2; clone size: few; V gene: TRBV15; CDR3 protein: CATSRERSIGGYTF; CDR3 DNA: TGTGCCACCAGCAGAGAGAGGAGTATCGGTGGCTACACCTTC
D gene: .; J gene: TRBJ2-6; clone size: few; V gene: TRBV7-7; CDR3 protein: CASSFTGSDVLTF; CDR3 DNA: TGTGCTAGCAGCTTTACAGGGTCGGACGTCCTGACTTTC
D gene: TRBD1; J gene: TRBJ2-1; clone size: few; V gene: TRBV15; CDR3 protein: CATSAQPTGQVNNEQFF; CDR3 DNA: TGTGCCACCAGCGCCCAACCGACGGGACAGGTAAACAATGAGCAGTTCTTC
D gene: .; J gene: TRBJ2-1; clone size: .; V gene: TRBV4-1; CDR3 protein: CASSQPPLGGISYNEQFF; CDR3 DNA: TGCGCCAGCAGCCAACCCCCTTTGGGCGGGATCTCCTACAATGAGCAGTTCTTC
D gene: TRBD2; J gene: TRBJ2-3; clone size: few; V gene: TRBV7-2; CDR3 protein: CASSLLGLAGPDTQYF; CDR3 DNA: TGTGCCAGCAGCTTACTCGGACTAGCGGGGCCAGATACGCAGTATTTT
D gene: TRBD2; J gene: TRBJ2-3; clone size: .; V gene: TRBV20-1; CDR3 protein: CSARGSGGRRADTQYF; CDR3 DNA: TGCAGTGCTAGAGGCTCGGGCGGGAGGCGCGCAGATACGCAGTATTTT
D gene: .; J gene: TRBJ1-5; clone size: .; V gene: TRBV3-1; CDR3 protein: CASSHAGGNQPQHF; CDR3 DNA: TGTGCCAGCAGCCACGCGGGGGGCAATCAGCCCCAGCATTTT
D gene: TRBD1; J gene: TRBJ1-2; clone size: few; V gene: TRBV4-2; CDR3 protein: CASSQDPGTGVNGYTF; CDR3 DNA: TGTGCCAGCAGCCAAGATCCCGGGACAGGGGTGAATGGCTACACCTTC
D gene: .; J gene: TRBJ1-1; clone size: few; V gene: TRBV3-1; CDR3 protein: CASSQEKLRVLGTEAFF; CDR3 DNA: TGTGCCAGCAGCCAAGAAAAATTAAGGGTTCTGGGCACTGAAGCTTTCTTT
D gene: TRBD2; J gene: TRBJ2-1; clone size: .; V gene: TRBV7-9; CDR3 protein: CASSLWGPGLAKQFF; CDR3 DNA: TGTGCCAGCAGCTTATGGGGGCCAGGACTAGCGAAGCAGTTCTTC